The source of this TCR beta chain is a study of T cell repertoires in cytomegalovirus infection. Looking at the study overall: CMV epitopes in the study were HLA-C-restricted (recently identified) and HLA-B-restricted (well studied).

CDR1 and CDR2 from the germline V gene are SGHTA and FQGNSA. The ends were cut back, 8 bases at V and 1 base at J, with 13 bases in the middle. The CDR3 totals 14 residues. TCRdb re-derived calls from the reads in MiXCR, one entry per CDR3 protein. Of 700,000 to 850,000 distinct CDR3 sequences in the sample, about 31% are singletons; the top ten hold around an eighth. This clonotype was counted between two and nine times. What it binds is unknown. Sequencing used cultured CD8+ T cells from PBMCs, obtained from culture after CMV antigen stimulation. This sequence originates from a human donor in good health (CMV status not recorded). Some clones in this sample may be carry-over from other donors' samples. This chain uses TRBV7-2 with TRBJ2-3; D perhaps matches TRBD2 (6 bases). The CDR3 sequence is CASWLGGRTDTQYF. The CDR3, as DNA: TGTGCCAGCTGGCTCGGGGGACGCACAGATACGCAGTATTTT.